This TCR beta chain comes out of a study of blood T cell repertoires in COVID-19. Study summary: PBMCs, B-cell-depleted T cells, or T cells were the source of the cDNA or gDNA that made up the material.

Authors' methods: Amplified reference gene primers provided the basis for estimating nucleated cell counts. Sequenced by immunoSEQ multiplex PCR; TCRdb stores in-frame clones only, minus some. V, J and clone size reflect that table, while D and trimming were determined from the DNA. The table includes about 310,000 clones, around nine tenths detected once. V dropped 3 bases and J dropped 4 bases, with 12 bases sitting between them. CDR1 is MDHEN and CDR2 is SYDVKM in the germline V gene. This CDR3 has 14 amino acids. Participants were placed into cohorts based on the clinical history they reported. Cohort 3 recovery required two negative PCRs, clearance, or symptom resolution.

This clonotype was obtained from a woman between 35 and 50 years old who had recovered from COVID-19. This rearrangement joins TRBV28 to TRBJ2-5, with D maybe TRBD1 (5 bases). The sequencing sample was made of PBMCs or T cells enriched from blood (not recorded which). The CDR3, as DNA: TGTGCCAGCAGTTTGGGGCTTGCTGGAGAGACCCAGTACTTC. Its translation: CASSLGLAGETQYF. Full variable domain (missing parts from reference TRBV28 and TRBJ2-5): DVKVTQSSRYLVKRTGEKVFLECVQDMDHENMFWYRQDPGLGLRLIYFSYDVKMKEKGDIPEGYSVSREKKERFSLILESASTNQTSMYLCASSLGLAGETQYFGPGTRLLVL.